The TCR beta chain described here comes from a study of cytomegalovirus exposure and HLA in healthy donors. Points on this clone: The target antigen is unknown.

V was pared by 5 bases and J by 5 bases, with 10 bases of the junction left unmatched. The CDR3 loop spans 15 amino acids. The germline V gene has CDR1 SGHNT and CDR2 YYREEE (reference sequence). Study-level points and caveats: The listing of roughly 160 TCR beta chains classed them as cytomegalovirus-associated.

With 60 Vbeta and 13 Jbeta primers, the PCR was carried out. Produced via immunoSEQ multiplex PCR; TCRdb's table is partial and in-frame only. The sample lists nearly 65,000 clones; 73% were seen once. The origin of this receptor is a man aged 50-59 years in good health and CMV-seronegative. The gene calls are TRBV5-4 and TRBJ2-7; 10 bases map to TRBD1. What was sequenced was PBMCs. The CDR3 here is CASRRDRGLGDEQYF. The DNA of the CDR3 is TGTGCCAGCAGGAGGGACAGGGGACTGGGGGACGAGCAGTACTTC.